Listed here is a single T cell receptor (beta chain). Its antigen is currently unknown. The sample comes from a study of cytomegalovirus exposure and HLA in healthy donors. Study-wide context: Of several hundred genotyped donors, roughly 76% grouped in the Caucasian-associated ancestry cluster.

Study observations and caveats: Presence/absence analyses took donor sequencing depth as roughly uniform.

This PCR relied on a set of 60 Vbeta primers and 13 Jbeta primers. Assay: immunoSEQ multiplex PCR; the TCRdb copy retains only in-frame clones and omits some. The sample holds roughly 150,000 clones, around 85% seen once. V was clipped by 1 base and J by 5 bases; unmatched bases: 6. Germline V gene sequence: CDR1 MGHRA, CDR2 YSYEKL. This CDR3 spans 15 amino acids. The genes are TRBV4-1 and TRBJ2-5; TRBD1 matches 8 bases. Sequencing input: PBMCs. This clonotype was obtained from a female donor in good health and CMV-seronegative. CDR3 sequence reads: CASSQVWGQEETQYF. In nucleotides, the CDR3 is TGCGCCAGCAGCCAAGTGTGGGGACAGGAGGAGACCCAGTACTTC.